The 23 T cell receptor beta chains given below trace back to one sample, sequenced in a study of Ad26.COV2.S vaccination and SARS-CoV-2 variants. Clones were sequenced by immunoSEQ multiplex PCR, and TCRdb holds only the in-frame ones, with some missing. The sample lists some 480,000 clones, 87% seen once, with roughly 13% in the top ten. Specified treatment: 15 to 20 received Ad26.COV2.S at low or high dose, single or two shots; about 5 received placebo; per-sample allocation not given. Repertoires come from day 63 after the first vaccine or placebo injection. Sequencing was performed on peripheral blood, taken in a trial of Ad26.COV2.S vaccine versus placebo. Receptors were obtained from a person between 18 and 65 years old who received the Ad26.COV2.S COVID-19 vaccine or a placebo.

The chain employs TRBV3-1 (or the pseudogene TRBV3-2) and TRBJ1-3, with D unclear. Germline V lookup: CDR1 LGHDT, CDR2 YNNKEL (reference sequence). The CDR3 has 16 amino acids. Trimming cost V 0 bases and J 4 bases, with 13 bases left between them. CDR3 coding DNA: TGTGCCAGCAGCCAAGATAGAGTGGGAAAAGGAAACACCATATATTTT. This translates into CASSQDRVGKGNTIYF.

The sample holds one count of this clone. This chain connects TRBV20-1 to TRBJ2-5; either TRBD1 or TRBD2 may supply D (5 bases each). Trimming took 3 bases from V and 4 from J, leaving 15 bases between them. CDR3 length equals 14 residues. The germline V gene encodes CDR1 DFQATT and CDR2 SNEGSKA (reference sequence). DNA of the CDR3: TGCAGTGCTAGTGTAACCGGGGCCCCAGAGACCCAGTACTTC. This codes for CSASVTGAPETQYF.

The chain is built from TRBV7-2 and TRBJ2-1; D is uncertain. Trimming removed 4 bases at V and 7 bases at J, with 14 bases between. The V gene's germline CDR1 is SGHTA and CDR2 FQGNSA. The CDR3 has 14 amino acids. CDR3 loop: CASSSVPKENEQFF. DNA of the CDR3: TGTGCCAGCAGCTCGGTACCTAAAGAGAATGAGCAGTTCTTC.

This chain connects TRBV3-1 (or the pseudogene TRBV3-2) to TRBJ1-5; TRBD1 agrees at 7 bases. CDR1 and CDR2 from the germline V gene are LGHDT and YNNKEL (reference sequence). V dropped 4 bases and J dropped 4; count of bases not matched to a gene: 7. The CDR3 totals 15 residues. The CDR3 region has the DNA TGTGCCAGCAGCCGAGGGGGCCAGGGGAATCAGCCCCAGCATTTT. It translates to CASSRGGQGNQPQHF.

The V call is TRBV18, the J call TRBJ1-1; D remains unclear. Looked up from germline, CDR1 is KGHSH and CDR2 is LQKENI. V lost 1 base and J lost 2, with 14 bases in between. CDR3 length: 16 residues. The CDR3 protein is CASSPLGPPGNTEAFF. CDR3 bases: TGTGCCAGCTCACCACTAGGACCCCCGGGTAACACTGAAGCTTTCTTT. Together with reference TRBV18 and TRBJ1-1, the CDR3 gives the full variable domain: NAGVMQNPRHLVRRRGQEARLRCSPMKGHSHVYWYRQLPEEGLKFMVYLQKENIIDESGMPKERFSAEFPKEGPSILRIQQVVRGDSAAYFCASSPLGPPGNTEAFFGQGTRLTVV.

The chain employs TRBV30 and TRBJ1-2, with D possibly TRBD1 on 6 matching bases. CDR3 size: 13 residues. Per germline, CDR1 GTSNPN and CDR2 SVGIG (reference sequence). Trimming shortened V by 2 bases and J by 6 bases, and 13 bases separated the two germline ends. In nucleotides, the CDR3 is TGTGCCTGGAGTCCCACAGGGAAAGATGGCTACACCTTC. Translated, it gives CAWSPTGKDGYTF.

The rearrangement uses TRBV11-2 and TRBJ1-1; tentative D call: TRBD1 (5 bases). From germline, CDR1 is SGHAT and CDR2 FQNNGV. The CDR3 sequence is 14 residues long. V was cut by 4 bases and J by 1 base, with 10 bases left in between. In DNA, the CDR3 is TGTGCCAGCAGCTGGGGCAGGTCGAACACTGAAGCTTTCTTT. It yields the protein CASSWGRSNTEAFF.

This clone was found a few times. The chain is built from TRBV4-2 and TRBJ2-2; possible D gene TRBD2, 6 bases. Trimming stripped 0 bases from V and 0 bases from J, with 8 bases between. Germline lookup yields CDR1 LGHNA and CDR2 YNFKEQ. The CDR3 totals 16 residues. The chain's CDR3 is CASSQDPSANTGELFF. CDR3 bases: TGTGCCAGCAGCCAAGATCCTAGCGCGAACACCGGGGAGCTGTTTTTT.

The chain links TRBV12-3 or TRBV12-4 to TRBJ2-7; maybe TRBD2 (5 bases). The CDR3 is 12 amino acids. The ends were cut back, 6 bases at V and 5 bases at J, with 11 bases in the middle. The CDR3 sequence is CASSHGGNEQYF. For the CDR3, the DNA is TGTGCCAGCAGCCACGGAGGCAACGAGCAGTACTTC.

This chain joins TRBV11-2 and TRBJ2-7; D not resolved. CDR3 size: 14 residues. V gave up 3 bases and J gave up 4 bases, with 13 bases separating them. Germline-derived CDR1 and CDR2 are SGHAT and FQNNGV. DNA of the CDR3: TGTGCCAGCAGCTTCGTCCCACTGGGATACGAGCAGTACTTC. Protein sequence: CASSFVPLGYEQYF.

The chain recombines TRBV28 with TRBJ1-5, with 9 bases fitting TRBD1. Per the germline V gene, CDR1 is MDHEN and CDR2 is SYDVKM. There are 15 residues in the CDR3. V lost 6 bases and J lost 4; bases outside the gene matches: 7. The CDR3 sequence: CASRPQGAGNQPQHF. The CDR3 region has the DNA TGTGCCAGCAGGCCACAGGGGGCGGGAAATCAGCCCCAGCATTTT.

This sequence joins TRBV28 and TRBJ2-6; D might be TRBD2 (6 bases). The CDR3 is 17 residues long. Germline lookup yields CDR1 MDHEN and CDR2 SYDVKM. The V and J ends lost 8 bases and 0 bases respectively, with 17 bases between them. Here the CDR3 DNA reads TGTGCCAGCTCCCTACGGCAGGGAGGCTCTGGGGCCAACGTCCTGACTTTC. It is translated as CASSLRQGGSGANVLTF.

This clone has only a few counts. The chain carries TRBV6-5 and TRBJ2-2; D is uncertain. The CDR3 loop spans 14 amino acids. Germline lookup yields CDR1 MNHEY and CDR2 SVGAGI. V was clipped by 6 bases and J by 1 base, with 9 bases between them. The CDR3 DNA reads as TGTGCCAGCAGGCTCCTCGTGAACACCGGGGAGCTGTTTTTT. Its translation is CASRLLVNTGELFF.

The chain couples TRBV15 to TRBJ2-7, with a weak D call TRBD1 (6 bases). The germline gives CDR1 LNHNV, CDR2 YYDKDF (reference sequence). The CDR3 is 18 residues long. V dropped 1 base and J dropped 5 bases, with 24 bases sitting between them. The CDR3: CATSRAVTGNPTTDEQYF. As DNA, the CDR3 is TGTGCCACCAGCAGAGCTGTCACAGGGAACCCGACTACGGACGAGCAGTACTTC.

The J gene is TRBJ2-1, the V gene TRBV19; 7 bases align to TRBD2. The CDR3 covers 15 residues. V was pared by 2 bases and J by 2 bases, with 3 bases of the junction left unmatched. Per germline, CDR1 LNHDA and CDR2 SQIVND (reference sequence). CDR3 bases: TGTGCCAGTAGTATACGGGGGGAAACCTACAATGAGCAGTTCTTC. Amino acid sequence: CASSIRGETYNEQFF.

This clone was recorded a few times. The chain recombines TRBV3-1 (or the pseudogene TRBV3-2) with TRBJ2-7; D ambiguous. The length of the CDR3 is 15 residues. With 1 base removed from V and 0 bases from J, the gap between germline ends came to 10 bases. The V gene's germline CDR1 is LGHDT and CDR2 YNNKEL (reference sequence). The CDR3 loop is CASSQVPKGSYEQYF. CDR3 coding DNA: TGTGCCAGCAGCCAAGTCCCTAAAGGCTCCTACGAGCAGTACTTC.

This rearrangement joins TRBV7-3 to TRBJ2-7; tentatively, D is TRBD2 (5 bases). Germline V gene sequence: CDR1 SGHTA, CDR2 FQGTGA. The CDR3 consists of 12 residues. Deletions cut 5 bases from V and 7 bases from J, with 12 bases between. The CDR3 sequence: CASSAGLGEQYF. The CDR3 DNA reads TGTGCCAGCAGCGCGGGCCTGGGGGAGCAGTACTTC. The variable domain in full, completed from reference TRBV7-3 and TRBJ2-7, reads GAGVSQTPSNKVTEKGKYVELRCDPISGHTALYWYRQSLGQGPEFLIYFQGTGAADDSGLPNDRFFAVRPEGSVSTLKIQRTERGDSAVYLCASSAGLGEQYFGPGTRLTVT.

This chain connects TRBV5-4 to TRBJ1-1; 8 nucleotides match TRBD1. The CDR3 sequence is 17 residues long. J gave up 3 bases and V 4 bases, and 14 bases lay outside the gene matches. Germline-derived CDR1 and CDR2 are SGHNT and YYREEE (reference sequence). Written as DNA, the CDR3 is TGTGCCAGCAGCCCGACGGGGGACAGGTTGGGGGACACTGAAGCTTTCTTT. It specifies CASSPTGDRLGDTEAFF.

The rearrangement uses TRBV19 and TRBJ1-4; D is perhaps TRBD1 (5 bases). The length of the CDR3 is 14 residues. Germline CDR1 and CDR2: LNHDA and SQIVND (reference sequence). V dropped 7 bases and J dropped 5 bases, with 14 bases sitting between them. CDR3 nucleotides: TGTGCCAGTACAGCGGACAAGAAAAATGAAAAACTGTTTTTT. Translation gives CASTADKKNEKLFF.

Worth noting for this clone: The sample has other DNA sequences that encode this CDR3 too. The V call is TRBV28, the J call TRBJ2-7; D gene ambiguous. Germline V lookup: CDR1 MDHEN, CDR2 SYDVKM. V was cut by 2 bases and J by 4 bases, with 3 bases left in between. CDR3 length: 11 amino acids. This CDR3 reads CASSLKYEQYF. The CDR3 nucleotides read TGTGCCAGCAGTTTAAAGTACGAGCAGTACTTC.

The chain links TRBV7-8 to TRBJ1-5; D may be TRBD1 (5 bases). V gave up 5 bases and J gave up 0 bases, with 11 bases separating them. CDR1 is SGHVS and CDR2 is FQNEAQ in the germline V gene. There are 15 residues in the CDR3. CDR3 sequence (DNA): TGTGCCAGCAGCCGAGGGGAAGCTAGCAATCAGCCCCAGCATTTT. It is translated as CASSRGEASNQPQHF.

The J gene is TRBJ1-4, the V gene TRBV20-1; TRBD1 aligns across 7 bases. The CDR3 has 16 residues. Germline CDR1 DFQATT, CDR2 SNEGSKA (reference sequence). J lost 2 bases, V lost 3 bases, and 9 bases had no gene match. CDR3 DNA: TGCAGTGCTAGTAGTCCCAGGGGACAGACTAATGAAAAACTGTTTTTT. Translating gives CSASSPRGQTNEKLFF.

The V and J genes are TRBV5-1 and TRBJ2-7; D possibly corresponds to TRBD2 (5 bases). Trimming left V 4 bases short and J 9 bases short, with 23 bases between. This CDR3 region has 15 residues. Germline assignment: CDR1 SGHRS and CDR2 YFSETQ. The CDR3 loop is CASSQDAEGRVGQYF. CDR3 DNA sequence: TGCGCCAGCAGCCAGGACGCAGAGGGCCGTGTTGGGCAGTACTTC.